The rows below give T cell receptor beta chains drawn from one sample of a study of T cell responses to AZD1222 COVID-19 vaccine. The repertoire was sequenced with immunoSEQ multiplex PCR; TCRdb's copy has only in-frame clones and lacks some. The table lists over 95,000 clones, around nine tenths of them singletons, with roughly 12% in the top ten. The sample here was peripheral blood, taken on day 0 of AZD1222 vaccination. Receptor source: an adult in good health. The CDR3 runs from the conserved cysteine through the conserved F or W. D genes are given only for firm matches. Clone sizes are given selectively: once, few, many, or a class where the clone is expanded.

TRBV3-1/TRBV3-2,once,TRBJ2-4,.,CASSQDGSPLAKNIQYF,TGTGCCAGCAGCCAAGACGGCAGCCCCTTGGCCAAAAACATTCAGTACTTC
TRBV6-1,.,TRBJ2-7,.,CASSESQGTWEQYF,TGTGCCAGCAGTGAAAGCCAGGGGACGTGGGAGCAGTACTTC
TRBV28,.,TRBJ1-5,.,CASSLPLTYQPQHF,TGTGCCAGCAGTTTACCCCTCACGTATCAGCCCCAGCATTTT
TRBV5-1,.,TRBJ2-2,TRBD2,CASRSGLAGGSNTGELFF,TGCGCCAGCAGGTCGGGACTAGCGGGAGGGTCCAACACCGGGGAGCTGTTTTTT
TRBV7-2,.,TRBJ2-5,.,CASSFQGLRETQYF,TGTGCCAGCAGCTTCCAGGGGTTAAGGGAGACCCAGTACTTC
TRBV7-9,.,TRBJ1-1,.,CASSRDRRNTEAFF,TGTGCCAGCAGCCGGGACCGGCGGAACACTGAAGCTTTCTTT
TRBV7-2,.,TRBJ2-2,.,CASSLAAAGELFF,TGTGCCAGCAGCTTAGCGGCGGCCGGGGAGCTGTTTTTT
TRBV5-4,.,TRBJ2-1,TRBD2,CASSWDYLREQFF,TGTGCCAGCAGCTGGGACTACCTCAGGGAGCAGTTCTTC
TRBV5-1,.,TRBJ2-7,.,CASSGGAGPTYEQYF,TGCGCCAGCAGCGGCGGAGCGGGCCCAACCTACGAGCAGTACTTC
TRBV2,.,TRBJ2-3,.,CASNPMTDTQYF,TGTGCCAGCAATCCGATGACAGATACGCAGTATTTT
TRBV6-5,.,TRBJ1-3,.,CASRTGVSGNTIYF,TGTGCCAGCAGGACAGGCGTCTCTGGAAACACCATATATTTT
TRBV2,.,TRBJ2-3,.,CASSGPTSRDTQYF,TGTGCCAGCAGTGGGCCAACTTCAAGGGATACGCAGTATTTT
TRBV6-5,.,TRBJ2-7,TRBD1,CASSYLGQPYEQYF,TGTGCCAGCAGTTACTTGGGACAGCCTTACGAGCAGTACTTC
TRBV12-3/TRBV12-4,.,TRBJ1-5,.,CASSLTGNQPQHF,TGTGCCAGCAGTTTGACGGGGAATCAGCCCCAGCATTTT
TRBV7-8,.,TRBJ2-5,TRBD1,CASSLGWGQAGEETQYF,TGTGCCAGCAGCTTAGGATGGGGACAGGCCGGGGAAGAGACCCAGTACTTC
TRBV4-1,.,TRBJ2-7,TRBD1,CASSQGGQGSYEQYF,TGCGCCAGCAGCCAAGGGGGACAGGGGTCCTACGAGCAGTACTTC
TRBV6-6,.,TRBJ2-7,TRBD1,CASSTAGTGAYEQYF,TGTGCCAGCAGTACAGCCGGGACAGGGGCCTACGAGCAGTACTTC
TRBV27,.,TRBJ2-7,TRBD2,CASSFFGSGLPSEQYF,TGTGCCAGCAGTTTCTTCGGGTCGGGACTACCCTCCGAGCAGTACTTC
TRBV11-3,.,TRBJ2-7,.,CASSPGFSNEQYF,TGTGCCAGCAGCCCGGGGTTTTCCAACGAGCAGTACTTC
TRBV19,once,TRBJ2-3,TRBD2,CASNLGGSTDTQYF,TGTGCCAGTAACCTGGGGGGGAGCACAGATACGCAGTATTTT
TRBV5-8,.,TRBJ1-1,.,CASSLGVGGHTEAFF,TGTGCCAGCAGCTTGGGAGTGGGGGGGCACACTGAAGCTTTCTTT
TRBV9,.,TRBJ2-2,.,CASSVNTGELLF,TGTGCCAGCAGCGTAAACACCGGGGAGCTGCTTTTT
TRBV28,.,TRBJ2-4,TRBD2,CASSTAGERGLAKNIQYF,TGTGCCAGCAGTACCGCGGGGGAGCGGGGCTTAGCCAAAAACATTCAGTACTTC
TRBV5-1,.,TRBJ2-7,.,CASSLVGSYEQYF,TGCGCCAGCAGCTTGGTAGGCAGCTACGAGCAGTACTTC
TRBV7-3,.,TRBJ2-3,TRBD1,CASSPGTGRTDTQYF,TGTGCCAGCAGCCCCGGGACAGGGAGAACAGATACGCAGTATTTT
TRBV7-3,.,TRBJ2-1,.,CASSLGRSNEQFF,TGTGCCAGCAGCTTAGGCAGGTCCAATGAGCAGTTCTTC
TRBV24-1,.,TRBJ2-2,.,CATSDPIGRGLSTGELFF,TGTGCCACCAGTGATCCGATCGGGCGGGGCCTGAGCACCGGGGAGCTGTTTTTT
TRBV5-1,.,TRBJ2-3,TRBD1,CASSRVTGGTDTQYF,TGCGCCAGCAGCAGGGTAACAGGGGGAACAGATACGCAGTATTTT
TRBV6-5,once,TRBJ1-6,TRBD1,CASSFDRVESPLHF,TGTGCCAGCAGTTTCGACAGGGTAGAATCACCCCTCCACTTT
TRBV10-2,.,TRBJ1-2,TRBD1,CASRETGDYGYTF,TGCGCCAGCAGAGAAACAGGGGACTATGGCTACACCTTC
TRBV3-1/TRBV3-2,few,TRBJ2-1,.,CASSHSGANEQFF,TGTGCCAGCAGCCATAGCGGAGCCAATGAGCAGTTCTTC